Below are 22 T cell receptor beta chains sequenced from a single sample in a study of shared clonotypes between healthy human individuals. Assay used: immunoSEQ multiplex PCR; TCRdb lists only in-frame clones, some missing. Of hundreds of thousands of clones listed, about 80% are singletons. Sequencing input: PBMCs. These receptors all stem from a middle-aged woman in good health. Some clones in this sample may be carry-over from other donors' samples.

A note on this clone: This is likely an artifact of a read error, given a far larger clone one base away. This sequence joins TRBV2 and TRBJ2-2; TRBD1 matches at 10 bases. The V segment lost 8 bases and the J segment 6 bases; nucleotides outside the gene matches: 12. Germline V CDR1 and CDR2: SNHLY, FYNNEI. The CDR3 runs to 16 residues. The CDR3 region has the DNA TGTGCCAGCTCCGGGACAGGGGTCGGTCTCGCCGGGGAGCTGTTTTTT. Encoded protein: CASSGTGVGLAGELFF.

The chain employs TRBV7-2 and TRBJ2-7; TRBD1 matches 7 bases. There are 16 residues in the CDR3. J gave up 0 bases and V 5 bases, and 10 bases lay outside the gene matches. Germline V gene sequence: CDR1 SGHTA, CDR2 FQGNSA. Written as DNA, the CDR3 is TGTGCCAGCAGCCCCGGGACAGTAAGGCTCTCCTACGAGCAGTACTTC. Protein: CASSPGTVRLSYEQYF.

The chain links TRBV19 to TRBJ1-1; D not certain. CDR1 is LNHDA and CDR2 is SQIVND in the germline V gene (reference sequence). Deletions cut 1 base from V and 4 bases from J, with 13 bases between. The CDR3 consists of 15 residues. The DNA of the CDR3 is TGTGCCAGTAGTATAGGGTACGGAGGCTTCACTGAAGCTTTCTTT. It translates to CASSIGYGGFTEAFF.

The genes are TRBV18 and TRBJ2-2; 7 bases fit TRBD2. CDR3 length: 16 amino acids. Germline V gene lookup returns CDR1 KGHSH and CDR2 LQKENI. J gave up 0 bases and V 0 bases, and 1 base lay outside the gene matches. The CDR3 DNA reads as TGTGCCAGCTCACCACCGCTAGCGGCGAACACCGGGGAGCTGTTTTTT. Its translation: CASSPPLAANTGELFF. Variable domain in full (rest from reference TRBV18 and TRBJ2-2): NAGVMQNPRHLVRRRGQEARLRCSPMKGHSHVYWYRQLPEEGLKFMVYLQKENIIDESGMPKERFSAEFPKEGPSILRIQQVVRGDSAAYFCASSPPLAANTGELFFGEGSRLTVL.

The CDR3 reads CASSQYGVYKDQPQHF. In DNA form, the CDR3 reads TGCGCCAGCAGCCAATATGGCGTTTACAAAGATCAGCCCCAGCATTTT. This sequence joins TRBV4-1 and TRBJ1-5; no clear D. The CDR3 extends over 16 amino acids. Germline CDR1 reads MGHRA; CDR2 reads YSYEKL. Trimming took off 2 bases at V and 5 bases at J, with 16 bases between the two ends.

The CDR3 region has the DNA TGTGCCAGCAGAACACTAGATTACTGGGGCAATCAGCCCCAGCATTTT. This codes for CASRTLDYWGNQPQHF. The rearrangement links TRBV28 to TRBJ1-5; D gene unclear. CDR1 and CDR2 (germline): MDHEN, SYDVKM. V lost 6 bases, J lost 2 bases, and 17 bases lay in between. The CDR3 runs 16 residues. Drawing the rest from reference TRBV28 and TRBJ1-5, the complete variable domain is DVKVTQSSRYLVKRTGEKVFLECVQDMDHENMFWYRQDPGLGLRLIYFSYDVKMKEKGDIPEGYSVSREKKERFSLILESASTNQTSMYLCASRTLDYWGNQPQHFGDGTRLSIL.

This clone appeared once. The CDR3 DNA reads TGTGCCATCAGTGAAGGGGCTAACTACGAGCAGTACTTC. Translated: CAISEGANYEQYF. V usage is TRBV10-3 and J usage is TRBJ2-7, with a weak D call TRBD1 (5 bases). The germline gives CDR1 ENHRY, CDR2 SYGVKD. The CDR3 spans 13 residues. V dropped 3 bases and J dropped 3 bases, with 9 bases sitting between them.

The chain employs TRBV5-8 and TRBJ2-5, with D perhaps TRBD1 or TRBD2 (5 bases each). Trimming shortened V by 0 bases and J by 5 bases, and 14 bases separated the two germline ends. The length of the CDR3 is 15 residues. Germline values: CDR1 SGHTS, CDR2 YDEGEE. The CDR3 loop reads CASSLVGTSGETQYF. The CDR3 coding sequence is TGTGCCAGCAGCTTGGTGGGGACCTCAGGGGAGACCCAGTACTTC.

This chain connects TRBV27 to TRBJ2-1, with 9 bases matching TRBD2. This CDR3 region has 16 residues. The junction had 9 bases not matched to a gene; V was cut back by 5 bases and J by 4 bases. Per germline, CDR1 MNHEY and CDR2 SMNVEV (reference sequence). DNA for the CDR3: TGTGCCAGCAGTCTACAACGACTAGCGGCATACAATGAGCAGTTCTTC. Its translation: CASSLQRLAAYNEQFF.

V and J are TRBV2 and TRBJ2-7; D is perhaps TRBD2 (6 bases). This CDR3 has 13 amino acids. CDR1 and CDR2 (germline): SNHLY, FYNNEI. The ends were cut back, 5 bases at V and 6 bases at J, with 14 bases in the middle. This CDR3 is CASSPEVAVEQYF. CDR3 nucleotides: TGTGCCAGCAGTCCGGAGGTAGCGGTCGAGCAGTACTTC. Full variable domain (missing parts from reference TRBV2 and TRBJ2-7): EPEVTQTPSHQVTQMGQEVILRCVPISNHLYFYWYRQILGQKVEFLVSFYNNEISEKSEIFDDQFSVERPDGSNFTLKIRSTKLEDSAMYFCASSPEVAVEQYFGPGTRLTVT.

This clone was recorded once. The chain is built from TRBV7-3 and TRBJ2-5; D possibly corresponds to TRBD1 (6 bases). CDR1 and CDR2 (germline): SGHTA, FQGTGA. The CDR3 spans 15 residues. V was clipped by 4 bases and J by 1 base, with 13 bases between them. CDR3 loop: CASSSTGIRQETQYF. DNA for the CDR3: TGTGCCAGCAGCTCCACAGGGATTCGCCAAGAGACCCAGTACTTC.

The rearrangement joins TRBV18 to TRBJ2-5; D is undetermined. Per germline, CDR1 KGHSH and CDR2 LQKENI. The germline V and J ends were trimmed by 0 bases and 2 bases, with 7 bases remaining between them. This CDR3 is built from 14 residues. The CDR3 bases are TGTGCCAGCTCACCACCTTTTGATCAAGAGACCCAGTACTTC. Translating it yields CASSPPFDQETQYF.

This clone was picked up a small number of times. This rearrangement joins TRBV18 to TRBJ1-1; 8 positions match TRBD1. The junction had 5 bases not matched to a gene; V was cut back by 3 bases and J by 8 bases. The CDR3 runs to 13 residues. Germline-derived CDR1 and CDR2 are KGHSH and LQKENI. The CDR3 reads CASSPGQGVEAFF. The CDR3, as DNA: TGTGCCAGCTCACCCGGACAGGGCGTAGAAGCTTTCTTT.

As to this clone: One junction end disagrees with the germline gene, perhaps due to a read error. The genes are TRBV7-7 and TRBJ2-1; 10 nucleotides match TRBD2. Germline lookup yields CDR1 SSHAT and CDR2 FNYEAQ (reference sequence). This CDR3 has 16 amino acids. CDR3 protein: CASSLSSGGSWDEQFF. The CDR3 coding sequence is TGTGCTAGCAGCTTATCTAGCGGGGGCAGTTGGGATGAGCAGTTCTTC.

The chain employs TRBV7-8 and TRBJ1-2; 11 positions match TRBD1. Germline V gives CDR1 SGHVS, CDR2 FQNEAQ. V trimming: 5 bases; J trimming: 4 bases; junction bases outside the gene matches: 6. This CDR3 region has 15 residues. CDR3 nucleotide sequence: TGTGCCAGCAGCCCGTGGACAGGGGGCTTCTATGGCTACACCTTC. This translates into CASSPWTGGFYGYTF.

The V gene is TRBV6-1, the J gene TRBJ1-5; weak D call: TRBD1 (6 bases). This CDR3 region has 14 residues. Germline V gene sequence: CDR1 MNHNS, CDR2 SASEGT. Between the trimmed V and J ends, which lost 3 bases and 5 bases, there was a span of 11 bases. CDR3 DNA: TGTGCCAGCAGTGAGCAGGGGTACGATCAGCCCCAGCATTTT. Its protein product is CASSEQGYDQPQHF.

The rearrangement joins TRBV15 to TRBJ2-7; D is possibly TRBD1 (5 bases). CDR1 LNHNV and CDR2 YYDKDF come from the germline V gene (reference sequence). The V and J ends lost 0 bases and 3 bases respectively, with 9 bases between them. CDR3 length: 14 amino acids. CDR3 coding DNA: TGTGCCACCAGCAGAGATCAGGGTGGCTACGAGCAGTACTTC. It is translated as CATSRDQGGYEQYF.

In this sample, this clone turned up a few times. The CDR3 sequence: CATSRDSSAPNRVYEQYF. As DNA, the CDR3 is TGTGCCACCAGCAGAGATTCCTCCGCTCCCAATAGGGTATACGAGCAGTACTTC. This chain connects TRBV15 to TRBJ2-7, with unresolved D. Germline V gene sequence: CDR1 LNHNV, CDR2 YYDKDF (reference sequence). Trimming took off 0 bases at V and 4 bases at J, with 22 bases between the two ends. The CDR3 has 18 amino acids.

The genes are TRBV29-1 and TRBJ1-2, with 8 bases aligning to TRBD1. CDR1 SQVTM and CDR2 ANQGSEA come from the germline V gene. The trim removed 6 bases at V and 8 bases at J, leaving 5 bases unmatched. The CDR3 totals 11 residues. DNA for the CDR3: TGCAGCGTCTGGGCAGGGGGCGGCTACACCTTC. Protein sequence: CSVWAGGGYTF. Combining the CDR3 with reference TRBV29-1 and TRBJ1-2 gives the whole variable domain SAVISQKPSRDICQRGTSLTIQCQVDSQVTMMFWYRQQPGQSLTLIATANQGSEATYESGFVIDKFPISRPNLTFSTLTVSNMSPEDSSIYLCSVWAGGGYTFGSGTRLTVV.

The gene calls are TRBV18 and TRBJ2-5, with TRBD1 as a possible D gene (6 bases). CDR1 and CDR2 from the germline V gene are KGHSH and LQKENI. The CDR3 spans 13 residues. Trimming took 2 bases from V and 4 from J, leaving 8 bases between them. For the CDR3, the DNA is TGTGCCAGCTCACCAGTACAGGGAGAGACCCAGTACTTC. This codes for CASSPVQGETQYF.

The chain carries TRBV5-1 and TRBJ2-7; either TRBD1 or TRBD2 may fit D (6 bases each). With 4 bases removed from V and 3 bases from J, the gap between germline ends came to 14 bases. Germline-derived CDR1 and CDR2 are SGHRS and YFSETQ. The CDR3 runs 14 residues. The CDR3 sequence is CASSGGTYFYEQYF. The CDR3 nucleotides are TGCGCCAGCAGCGGAGGGACATATTTCTACGAGCAGTACTTC.

Remarks on this clone: Sequence at one end of the junction differs from germline and may be a read error. J is TRBJ2-5 and V is TRBV7-7; 7 bases align to TRBD2. The CDR3 runs to 16 residues. From germline, CDR1 is SSHAT and CDR2 FNYEAQ (reference sequence). In DNA, the CDR3 is TGTGCTAGCAGCTCCCTAGCGGAGGGGTACCAAGAGACCCAGTACTTC. This encodes CASSSLAEGYQETQYF. Together with reference TRBV7-7 and TRBJ2-5, the CDR3 gives the full variable domain: GAGVSQSPRYKVTKRGQDVTLRCDPISSHATLYWYQQALGQGPEFLTYFNYEAQPDKSGLPSDRFSAERPEGSISTLTIQRTEQRDSAMYRCASSSLAEGYQETQYFGPGTRLLVL.